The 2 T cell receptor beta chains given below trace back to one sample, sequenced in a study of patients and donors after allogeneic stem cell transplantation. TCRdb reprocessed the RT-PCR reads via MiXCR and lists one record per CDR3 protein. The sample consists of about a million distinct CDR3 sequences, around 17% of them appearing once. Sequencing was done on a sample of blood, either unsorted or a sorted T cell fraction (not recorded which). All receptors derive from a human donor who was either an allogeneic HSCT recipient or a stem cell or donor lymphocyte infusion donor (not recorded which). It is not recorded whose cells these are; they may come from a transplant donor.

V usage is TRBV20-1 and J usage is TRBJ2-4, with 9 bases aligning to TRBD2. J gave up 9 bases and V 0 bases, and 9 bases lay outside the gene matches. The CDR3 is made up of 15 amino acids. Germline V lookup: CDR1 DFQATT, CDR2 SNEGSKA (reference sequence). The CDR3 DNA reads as TGCAGTGCTAGAGATCTGCGGGAGGGCCTGGTCATTCAGTACTTC. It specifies CSARDLREGLVIQYF.

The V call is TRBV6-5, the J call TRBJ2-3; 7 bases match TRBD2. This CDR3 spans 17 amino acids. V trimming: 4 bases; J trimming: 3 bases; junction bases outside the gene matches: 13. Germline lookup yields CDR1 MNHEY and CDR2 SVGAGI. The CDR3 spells CASSSSRWRGNTDTQYF. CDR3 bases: TGTGCCAGCAGTTCCTCTCGATGGCGGGGGAATACAGATACGCAGTATTTT.